The clone carrying this TCR beta chain was recorded at least ten times. The target antigen is unknown. Unique molecular identifiers were incorporated during preparation of the TCRbeta library. TCRdb re-called the PCR reads through MiXCR, storing one row per CDR3 protein. Of 330,000 or so distinct CDR3 sequences detected, 9.5% to 13% appear once; the ten largest clones hold 7% to 9.5%. The sample belongs to a study of T-cell reconstitution after alpha-beta-depleted transplantation in children. The study's findings and limits: Where some patients showed high TCRbeta diversity at day 60, it came from recipient T cells and thymic progenitors that had survived. Expanded clones from the graft, numbering several hundred, reportedly supplied alpha-beta T cells about two months after transplant. Newly generated T cells supplied most T-cell counts and diversity one year post-transplant.

The starting material was PBMCs, obtained before TCRalphabeta/CD19-depleted stem cell transplant. The sequence came from a boy younger than two with acute myeloid leukemia, due to receive a stem cell transplant.

This chain's CDR3 is CASSRFGTGRYEQYF. CDR3 sequence (DNA): TGTGCCAGCAGCCGTTTTGGGACAGGGCGGTACGAGCAGTACTTC. This rearrangement joins TRBV5-4 to TRBJ2-7; 9 nucleotides match TRBD1. V lost 4 bases, J lost 4 bases, and 9 bases stayed unmatched. This CDR3 has 15 amino acids. CDR1 and CDR2 (germline): SGHNT, YYREEE (reference sequence).